This T cell receptor (beta chain) derives from a study of blood T cell repertoires in COVID-19. Study background: Whether acute or convalescent, the COVID-19 samples came from the United States, Italy and Spain. T cells, B-cell-depleted T cells, or PBMCs supplied cDNA or gDNA.

In the authors' workflow: Amplification with reference gene primers provided the estimates of nucleated cell counts. Using immunoSEQ multiplex PCR, the repertoire was profiled, and TCRdb retains in-frame clones only, with some absent. V, J and clone size derive from that table, while D and trimming were established from the DNA sequence. The sample contains some 180,000 clones, 81% of which appear only once. The Seattle site enrolled patients during active infection and followed them longitudinally. This clone was observed a single time. This CDR3 has 15 amino acids. V lost 1 base and J lost 5; bases outside the gene matches: 5. The V gene's germline CDR1 is SGDLS and CDR2 YYNGEE.

The source is a woman aged 40 to 50 with COVID-19, enrolled during active disease. The sequencing input was peripheral blood. The chain links TRBV9 to TRBJ2-3, with 9 bases matching TRBD2. This chain's CDR3 is CASSVSLAGEDTQYF. CDR3 sequence (DNA): TGTGCCAGCAGCGTAAGTTTAGCGGGGGAAGATACGCAGTATTTT.